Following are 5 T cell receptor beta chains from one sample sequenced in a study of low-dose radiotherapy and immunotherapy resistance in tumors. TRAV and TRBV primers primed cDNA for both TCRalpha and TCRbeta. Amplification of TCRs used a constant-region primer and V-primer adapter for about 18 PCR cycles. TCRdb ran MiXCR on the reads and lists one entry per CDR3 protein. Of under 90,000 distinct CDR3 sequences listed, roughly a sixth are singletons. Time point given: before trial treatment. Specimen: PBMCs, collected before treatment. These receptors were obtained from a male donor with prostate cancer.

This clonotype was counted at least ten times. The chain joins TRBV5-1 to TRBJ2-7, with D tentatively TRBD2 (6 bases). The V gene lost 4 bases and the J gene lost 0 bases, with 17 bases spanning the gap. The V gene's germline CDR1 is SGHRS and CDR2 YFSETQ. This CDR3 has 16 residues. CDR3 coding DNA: TGCGCCAGCAGCCATGGAAACCCCGGGGGCTCCTACGAGCAGTACTTC. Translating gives CASSHGNPGGSYEQYF.

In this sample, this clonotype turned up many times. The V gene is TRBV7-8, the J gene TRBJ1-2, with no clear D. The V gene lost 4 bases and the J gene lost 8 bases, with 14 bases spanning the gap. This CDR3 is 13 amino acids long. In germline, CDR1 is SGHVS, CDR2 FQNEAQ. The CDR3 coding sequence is TGTGCCAGCAGCTCCCAAAGCAGATCCGGCTACACCTTC. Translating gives CASSSQSRSGYTF.

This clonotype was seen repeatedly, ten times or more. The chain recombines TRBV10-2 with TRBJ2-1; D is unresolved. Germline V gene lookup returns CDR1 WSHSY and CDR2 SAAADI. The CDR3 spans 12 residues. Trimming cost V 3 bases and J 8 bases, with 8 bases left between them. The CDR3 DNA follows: TGCGCCAGCAGTGAAGGTTGGGATGAGCAGTTCTTC. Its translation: CASSEGWDEQFF.

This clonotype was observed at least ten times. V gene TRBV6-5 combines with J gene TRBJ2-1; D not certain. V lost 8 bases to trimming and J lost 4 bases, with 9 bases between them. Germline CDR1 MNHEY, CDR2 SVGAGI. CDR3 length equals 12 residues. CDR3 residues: CASSPDYNEQFF. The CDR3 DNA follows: TGTGCCAGCTCCCCGGATTACAATGAGCAGTTCTTC.

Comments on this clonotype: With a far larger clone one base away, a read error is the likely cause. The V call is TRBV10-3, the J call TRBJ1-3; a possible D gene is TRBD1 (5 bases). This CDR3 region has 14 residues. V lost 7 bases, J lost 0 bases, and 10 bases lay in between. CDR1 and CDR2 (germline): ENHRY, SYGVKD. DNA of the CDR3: TGTGCCATCACAACGGGGGACTCTGGAAACACCATATATTTT. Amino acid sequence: CAITTGDSGNTIYF.